The following is a T cell receptor beta chain sequence with its context. Losses at the gene ends were 0 bases for V and 4 bases for J; bases not matched to a gene: 8. The CDR3 is 17 amino acids. Germline V CDR1 and CDR2: SNHLY, FYNNEI. TCRdb's copy holds only in-frame clones and misses some; the assay was immunoSEQ multiplex PCR. The sample records around 60,000 clones, approximately 92% being singletons. These data are taken from a study of technical replicates of blood from several donors. The material sequenced was PBMCs. The rearrangement uses TRBV2 and TRBJ2-4; the match to TRBD2 covers 8 bases. The clonotype was recovered from a human donor in good health. Some clones in this sample may be carry-over from other donors' samples. DNA for the CDR3: TGTGCCAGCAGTGAAGCGAACTCTCTAGCGGGTAAAAACATTCAGTACTTC. Translation gives CASSEANSLAGKNIQYF.